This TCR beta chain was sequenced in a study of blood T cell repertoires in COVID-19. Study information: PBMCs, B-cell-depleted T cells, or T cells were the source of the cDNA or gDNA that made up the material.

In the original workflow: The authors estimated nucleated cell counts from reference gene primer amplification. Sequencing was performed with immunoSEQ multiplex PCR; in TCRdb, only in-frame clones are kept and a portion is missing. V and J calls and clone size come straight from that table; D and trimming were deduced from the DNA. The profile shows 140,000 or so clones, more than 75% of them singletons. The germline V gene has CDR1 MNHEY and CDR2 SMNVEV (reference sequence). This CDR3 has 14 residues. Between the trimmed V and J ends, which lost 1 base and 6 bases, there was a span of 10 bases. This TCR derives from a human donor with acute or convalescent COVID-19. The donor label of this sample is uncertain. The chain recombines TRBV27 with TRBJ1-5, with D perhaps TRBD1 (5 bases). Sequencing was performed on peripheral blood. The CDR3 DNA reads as TGTGCCAGCAGTTTATTACAGGTCTCTCAGCCCCAGCATTTT. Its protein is CASSLLQVSQPQHF.